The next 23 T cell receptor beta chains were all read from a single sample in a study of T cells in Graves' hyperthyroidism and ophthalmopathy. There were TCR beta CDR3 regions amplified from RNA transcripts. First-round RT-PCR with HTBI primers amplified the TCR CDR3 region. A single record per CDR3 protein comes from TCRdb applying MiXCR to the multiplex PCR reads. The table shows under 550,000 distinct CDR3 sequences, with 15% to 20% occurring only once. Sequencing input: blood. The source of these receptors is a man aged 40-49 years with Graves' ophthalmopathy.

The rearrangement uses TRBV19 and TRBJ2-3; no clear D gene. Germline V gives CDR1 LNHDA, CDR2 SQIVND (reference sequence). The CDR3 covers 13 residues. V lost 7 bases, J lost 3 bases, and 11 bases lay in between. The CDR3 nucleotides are TGTGCCAGTAAATCACAAGGGACAGATACGCAGTATTTT. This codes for CASKSQGTDTQYF.

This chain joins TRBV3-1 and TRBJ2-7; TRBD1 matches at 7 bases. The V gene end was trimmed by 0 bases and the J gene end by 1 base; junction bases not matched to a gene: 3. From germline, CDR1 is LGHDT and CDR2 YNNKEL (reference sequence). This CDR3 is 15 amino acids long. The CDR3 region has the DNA TGTGCCAGCAGCCAAGAATGGACAGGATCCTACGAGCAGTACTTC. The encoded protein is CASSQEWTGSYEQYF.

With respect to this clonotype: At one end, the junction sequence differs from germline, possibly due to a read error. The CDR3 sequence: CASSVGGKAGELFF. The DNA of the CDR3 is TGTGCCAGCAGCGTAGGGGGGAAGGCCGGGGAGCTGTTTTTT. V is TRBV5-1 and J is TRBJ2-2; the D call may be TRBD1 or TRBD2 (6 bases each). Germline loops: CDR1 SGHRS, CDR2 YFSETQ. The CDR3 spans 14 residues.

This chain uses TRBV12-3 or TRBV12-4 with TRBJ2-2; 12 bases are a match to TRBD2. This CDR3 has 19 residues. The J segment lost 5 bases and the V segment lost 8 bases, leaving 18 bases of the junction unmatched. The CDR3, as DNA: TGTGCCAGCCTGGGCCCTTCTTCAAGACTAGCGGGAGTGACCGGGGAGCTGTTTTTT. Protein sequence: CASLGPSSRLAGVTGELFF.

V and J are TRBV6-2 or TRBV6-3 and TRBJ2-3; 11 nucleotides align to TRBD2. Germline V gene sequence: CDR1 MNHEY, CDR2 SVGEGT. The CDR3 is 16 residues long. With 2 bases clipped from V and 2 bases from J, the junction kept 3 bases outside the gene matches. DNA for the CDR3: TGTGCCAGCAGTTACAGACTAGCGGGACCCACAGATACGCAGTATTTT. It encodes CASSYRLAGPTDTQYF.

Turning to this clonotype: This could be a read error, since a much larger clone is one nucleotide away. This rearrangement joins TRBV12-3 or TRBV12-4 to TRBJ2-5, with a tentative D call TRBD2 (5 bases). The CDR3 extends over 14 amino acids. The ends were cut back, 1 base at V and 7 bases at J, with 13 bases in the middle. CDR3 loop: CASSLGRVTGTQYF. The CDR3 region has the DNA TGTGCCAGCAGTTTAGGGCGGGTGACGGGGACCCAGTACTTC.

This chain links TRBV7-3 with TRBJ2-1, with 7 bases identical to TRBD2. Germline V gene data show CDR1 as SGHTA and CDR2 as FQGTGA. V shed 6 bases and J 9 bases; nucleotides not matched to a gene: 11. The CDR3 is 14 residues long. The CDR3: CASSPRATSSEQFF. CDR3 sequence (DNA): TGTGCCAGCAGTCCTAGGGCGACTAGCAGTGAGCAGTTCTTC.

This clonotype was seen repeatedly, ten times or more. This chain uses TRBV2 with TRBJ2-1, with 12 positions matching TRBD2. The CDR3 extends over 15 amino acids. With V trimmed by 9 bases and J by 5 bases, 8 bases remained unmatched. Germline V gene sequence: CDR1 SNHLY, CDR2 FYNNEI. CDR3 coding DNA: TGTGCCAGATATACCGGGACTAGCGGGCACAATGAGCAGTTCTTC. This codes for CARYTGTSGHNEQFF.

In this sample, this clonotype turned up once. The chain's CDR3 is CASSLGLSIDGTDTQYF. In DNA, the CDR3 is TGCGCCAGCAGCTTGGGACTTTCTATAGATGGCACAGATACGCAGTATTTT. The V call is TRBV5-1, the J call TRBJ2-3; D is undetermined. V shed 0 bases and J shed 1 base, with 15 bases lying between them. Germline CDR1 is SGHRS and CDR2 is YFSETQ. The CDR3 covers 17 residues. The full variable domain, its missing parts supplied by reference TRBV5-1 and TRBJ2-3, is KAGVTQTPRYLIKTRGQQVTLSCSPISGHRSVSWYQQTPGQGLQFLFEYFSETQRNKGNFPGRFSGRQFSNSRSEMNVSTLELGDSALYLCASSLGLSIDGTDTQYFGPGTRLTVL.

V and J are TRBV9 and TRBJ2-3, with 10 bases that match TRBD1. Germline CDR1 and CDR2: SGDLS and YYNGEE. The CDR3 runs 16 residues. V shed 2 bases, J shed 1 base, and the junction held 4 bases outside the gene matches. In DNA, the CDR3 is TGTGCCAGCAGCGTCCGACAGGGGGCGGGCACAGATACGCAGTATTTT. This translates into CASSVRQGAGTDTQYF. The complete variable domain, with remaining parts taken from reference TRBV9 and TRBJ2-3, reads DSGVTQTPKHLITATGQRVTLRCSPRSGDLSVYWYQQSLDQGLQFLIQYYNGEERAKGNILERFSAQQFPDLHSELNLSSLELGDSALYFCASSVRQGAGTDTQYFGPGTRLTVL.

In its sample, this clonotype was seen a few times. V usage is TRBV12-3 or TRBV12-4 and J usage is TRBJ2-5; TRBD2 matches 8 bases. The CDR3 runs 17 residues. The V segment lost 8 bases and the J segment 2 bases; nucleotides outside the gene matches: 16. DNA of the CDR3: TGTGCCAGCTCACCAGATCAGGCGGGGGGCCGACAAGAGACCCAGTACTTC. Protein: CASSPDQAGGRQETQYF.

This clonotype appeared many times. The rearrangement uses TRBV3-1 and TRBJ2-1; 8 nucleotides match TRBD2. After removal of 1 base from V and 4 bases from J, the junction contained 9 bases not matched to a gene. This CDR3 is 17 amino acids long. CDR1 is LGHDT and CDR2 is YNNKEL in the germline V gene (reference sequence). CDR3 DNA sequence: TGTGCCAGCAGCCAAGGGGGAGCGGGAGCCAGATACAATGAGCAGTTCTTC. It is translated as CASSQGGAGARYNEQFF.

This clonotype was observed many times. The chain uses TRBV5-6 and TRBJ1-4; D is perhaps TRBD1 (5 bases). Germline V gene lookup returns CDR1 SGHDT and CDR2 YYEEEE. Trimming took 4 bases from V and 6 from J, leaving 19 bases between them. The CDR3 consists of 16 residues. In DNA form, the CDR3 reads TGTGCCAGCAGCCGTCTTCGGCCGGGGCCTGATGAAAAACTGTTTTTT. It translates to CASSRLRPGPDEKLFF.

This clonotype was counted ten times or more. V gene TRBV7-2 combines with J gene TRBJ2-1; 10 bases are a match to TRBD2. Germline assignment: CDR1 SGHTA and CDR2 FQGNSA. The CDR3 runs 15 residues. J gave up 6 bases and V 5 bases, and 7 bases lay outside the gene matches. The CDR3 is CASSLVAGGTNEQFF. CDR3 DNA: TGTGCCAGCAGCCTAGTAGCGGGAGGTACCAATGAGCAGTTCTTC.

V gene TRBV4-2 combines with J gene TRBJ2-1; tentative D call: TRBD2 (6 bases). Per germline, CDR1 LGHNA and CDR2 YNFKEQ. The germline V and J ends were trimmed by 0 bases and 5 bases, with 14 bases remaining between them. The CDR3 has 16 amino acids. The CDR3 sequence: CASSQEDYPTNNEQFF. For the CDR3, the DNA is TGTGCCAGCAGCCAAGAGGACTATCCGACCAACAATGAGCAGTTCTTC.

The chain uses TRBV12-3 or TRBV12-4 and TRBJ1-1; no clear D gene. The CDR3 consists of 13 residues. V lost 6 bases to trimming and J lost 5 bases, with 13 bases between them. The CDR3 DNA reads TGTGCCAGCAGCCCTTTCACGGGGACTGAAGCTTTCTTT. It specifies CASSPFTGTEAFF.

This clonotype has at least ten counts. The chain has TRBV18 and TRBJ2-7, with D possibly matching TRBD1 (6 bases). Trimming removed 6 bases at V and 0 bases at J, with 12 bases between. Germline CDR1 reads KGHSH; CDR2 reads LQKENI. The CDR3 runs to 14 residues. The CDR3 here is CASSPDRTSYEQYF. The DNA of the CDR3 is TGTGCCAGCTCTCCCGACAGGACCTCCTACGAGCAGTACTTC. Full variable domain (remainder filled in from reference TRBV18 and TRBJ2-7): NAGVMQNPRHLVRRRGQEARLRCSPMKGHSHVYWYRQLPEEGLKFMVYLQKENIIDESGMPKERFSAEFPKEGPSILRIQQVVRGDSAAYFCASSPDRTSYEQYFGPGTRLTVT.

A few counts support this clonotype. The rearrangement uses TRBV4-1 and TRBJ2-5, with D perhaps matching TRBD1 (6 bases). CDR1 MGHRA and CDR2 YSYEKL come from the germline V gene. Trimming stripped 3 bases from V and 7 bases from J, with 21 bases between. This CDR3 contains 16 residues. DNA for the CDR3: TGCGCCAGCAGCCAGGATTCGAACAGGGTTCAGGTGACCCAGTACTTC. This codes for CASSQDSNRVQVTQYF.

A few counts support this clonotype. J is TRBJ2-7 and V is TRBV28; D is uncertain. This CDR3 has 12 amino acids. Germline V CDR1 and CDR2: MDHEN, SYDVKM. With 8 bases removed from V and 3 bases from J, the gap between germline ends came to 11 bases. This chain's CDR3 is CASAGLIYEQYF. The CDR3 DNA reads TGTGCCAGCGCTGGCTTAATCTACGAGCAGTACTTC.

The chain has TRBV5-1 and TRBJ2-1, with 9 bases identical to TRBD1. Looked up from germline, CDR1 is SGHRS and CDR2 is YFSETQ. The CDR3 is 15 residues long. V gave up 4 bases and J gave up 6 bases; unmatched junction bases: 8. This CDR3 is CASSTTGTGFNEQFF. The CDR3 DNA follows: TGCGCCAGCAGCACCACCGGGACAGGGTTCAATGAGCAGTTCTTC.

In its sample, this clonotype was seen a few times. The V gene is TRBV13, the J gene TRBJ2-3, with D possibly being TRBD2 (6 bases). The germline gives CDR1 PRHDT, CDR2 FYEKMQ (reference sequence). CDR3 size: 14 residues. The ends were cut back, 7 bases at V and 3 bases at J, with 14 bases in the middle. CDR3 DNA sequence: TGTGCCAGCAAGGGCGGGGTGATTACAGATACGCAGTATTTT. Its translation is CASKGGVITDTQYF.

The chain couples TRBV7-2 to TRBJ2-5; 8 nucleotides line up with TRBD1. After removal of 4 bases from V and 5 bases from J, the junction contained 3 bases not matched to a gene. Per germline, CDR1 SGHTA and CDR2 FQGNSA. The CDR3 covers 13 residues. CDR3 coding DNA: TGTGCCAGCAGCTCGGACAGGGTGGAGACCCAGTACTTC. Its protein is CASSSDRVETQYF.

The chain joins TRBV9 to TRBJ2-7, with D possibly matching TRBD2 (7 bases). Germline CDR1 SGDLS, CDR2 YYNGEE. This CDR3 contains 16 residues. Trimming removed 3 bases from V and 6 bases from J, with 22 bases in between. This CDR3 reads CASSAAIGGVNLEQYF. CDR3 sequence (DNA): TGTGCCAGCAGCGCCGCGATAGGGGGGGTCAATCTCGAGCAGTACTTC.